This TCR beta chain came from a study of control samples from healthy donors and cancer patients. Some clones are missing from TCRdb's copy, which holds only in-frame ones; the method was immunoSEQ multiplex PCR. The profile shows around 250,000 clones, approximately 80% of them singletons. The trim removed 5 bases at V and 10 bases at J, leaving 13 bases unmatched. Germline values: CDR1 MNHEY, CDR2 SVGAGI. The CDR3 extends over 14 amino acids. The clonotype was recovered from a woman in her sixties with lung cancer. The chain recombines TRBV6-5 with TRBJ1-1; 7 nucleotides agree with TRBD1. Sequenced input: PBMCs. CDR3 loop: CASSTFRGTDIAFF. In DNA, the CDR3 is TGTGCCAGCAGTACCTTCCGGGGGACAGATATAGCTTTCTTT.